Presented here are 13 T cell receptor beta chains from one specimen sequenced in a study of T cell clones after liver transplantation. Data came from immunoSEQ multiplex PCR; TCRdb stores just in-frame clones and leaves some out. The repertoire holds tens of thousands of clones, with 86% as singletons. Source: CD4+ T cells from blood, taken 24 months after liver transplant. The receptors were gathered from a human patient who received a liver transplant. Some T cells may arise from the graft donor.

The V and J genes are TRBV9 and TRBJ2-2; a weak D match, TRBD2 (6 bases). The CDR3 is made up of 16 amino acids. CDR1 and CDR2 (germline): SGDLS, YYNGEE. The V gene lost 3 bases and the J gene lost 1 base, with 13 bases spanning the gap. Written as DNA, the CDR3 is TGTGCCAGCAGCGCCACCCCGGGGGTGAACACCGGGGAGCTGTTTTTT. Amino acid sequence: CASSATPGVNTGELFF.

This clone showed up just once. The chain couples TRBV19 to TRBJ2-7; D is unclear. Trimming cost V 3 bases and J 1 base, with 19 bases left between them. The CDR3 spans 17 residues. Per the germline V gene, CDR1 is LNHDA and CDR2 is SQIVND (reference sequence). Written as DNA, the CDR3 is TGTGCCAGTAGTATTTCGATCGGCACCATTCCATCCTACGAGCAGTACTTC. This codes for CASSISIGTIPSYEQYF.

This chain links TRBV7-3 with TRBJ2-7, with D possibly being TRBD2 (6 bases). CDR1 SGHTA and CDR2 FQGTGA come from the germline V gene. The CDR3 length is 13 residues. V lost 6 bases, J lost 7 bases, and 16 bases lay in between. CDR3 sequence: CASSSLVGGEQYF. CDR3 in DNA: TGTGCCAGCAGTTCCCTTGTAGGAGGGGAGCAGTACTTC.

This clone has only one observation. The chain is built from TRBV29-1 and TRBJ2-1, with TRBD1 matching 9 bases. Germline values: CDR1 SQVTM, CDR2 ANQGSEA. V trimming: 7 bases; J trimming: 4 bases; junction bases outside the gene matches: 2. The CDR3 covers 12 residues. This CDR3 reads CSGDRDYNEQFF. As DNA, the CDR3 is TGCAGCGGGGACAGGGATTACAATGAGCAGTTCTTC.

This chain uses TRBV6-1 with TRBJ1-1; no clear D. Germline V gives CDR1 MNHNS, CDR2 SASEGT. The CDR3 totals 14 residues. Trimming removed 6 bases from V and 3 bases from J, with 14 bases in between. The CDR3 sequence: CASSRSRGDTEAFF. The CDR3 bases are TGTGCCAGCAGCAGAAGTCGGGGTGACACTGAAGCTTTCTTT.

This clone was found a few times. The chain recombines TRBV7-3 with TRBJ2-5; TRBD2 agrees at 9 bases. Per the germline V gene, CDR1 is SGHTA and CDR2 is FQGTGA. The CDR3 length is 17 residues. J lost 5 bases, V lost 1 base, and 11 bases had no gene match. DNA for the CDR3: TGTGCCAGCAGCTTAAGGGGTGGCGGGAGGGCCTTTGAGACCCAGTACTTC. Amino acids: CASSLRGGGRAFETQYF.

CDR3 protein: CASSQDPGIRNTIYF. CDR3 nucleotide sequence: TGCGCCAGCAGCCAAGATCCAGGGATTAGAAACACCATATATTTT. The chain employs TRBV4-1 and TRBJ1-3; the D gene is possibly TRBD1 (5 bases). From germline, CDR1 is MGHRA and CDR2 YSYEKL. This CDR3 spans 15 amino acids. V shed 0 bases and J shed 5 bases, with 11 bases lying between them.

The chain uses TRBV12-5 and TRBJ2-2; 9 bases are shared with TRBD2. Trimming took 5 bases from V and 4 from J; bases not matched to a gene: 11. Germline CDR1 reads LGHNT; CDR2 reads FRNRAP. The CDR3 sequence is 17 residues long. The CDR3 reads CASGGLSGGMGTGELFF. CDR3 DNA: TGTGCTAGTGGTGGACTTAGCGGGGGTATGGGCACCGGGGAGCTGTTTTTT.

V is TRBV25-1 and J is TRBJ2-7; no clear D gene. This CDR3 is 11 amino acids long. Trimming pared 4 bases from V and 1 base from J, leaving 2 bases between. Germline CDR1 and CDR2: MGHDK and SYGVNS. CDR3 loop: CASSGSYEQYF. CDR3 nucleotide sequence: TGTGCCAGCAGTGGGTCCTACGAGCAGTACTTC.

A single count supports this clone. The chain employs TRBV19 and TRBJ2-7; D is possibly TRBD2 (5 bases). The germline gives CDR1 LNHDA, CDR2 SQIVND (reference sequence). Trimming left V 5 bases short and J 4 bases short, with 18 bases between. This CDR3 comprises 15 residues. The CDR3 here is CASSPRVHGKYEQYF. The DNA of the CDR3 is TGTGCCAGTAGTCCCCGGGTCCACGGGAAATACGAGCAGTACTTC.

This chain joins TRBV5-1 and TRBJ2-3, with 7 bases aligning to TRBD2. CDR1 SGHRS and CDR2 YFSETQ come from the germline V gene. CDR3 length: 15 residues. V shed 2 bases and J 6 bases; nucleotides not matched to a gene: 9. CDR3 coding DNA: TGCGCCAGCAGCTTTACAGCGGGGTCGGAGGATACGCAGTATTTT. Its protein is CASSFTAGSEDTQYF.

The V and J genes are TRBV28 and TRBJ2-7, with D hard to call. The ends were cut back, 5 bases at V and 7 bases at J, with 15 bases in the middle. CDR1 MDHEN and CDR2 SYDVKM come from the germline V gene. The CDR3 runs 13 residues. CDR3 amino acids: CASSTDGASEQYF. CDR3 sequence (DNA): TGTGCCAGCAGTACGGACGGAGCGTCGGAGCAGTACTTC.

The CDR3 DNA is TGTGCCAGCAGCCAAGATAGGGGGGGAGGAACAGATACGCAGTATTTT. This encodes CASSQDRGGGTDTQYF. This chain connects TRBV4-2 to TRBJ2-3; a possible D gene is TRBD2 (7 bases). Trimming removed 0 bases from V and 3 bases from J, with 13 bases in between. The CDR3 has 16 residues. Germline CDR1 reads LGHNA; CDR2 reads YNFKEQ.